This is a list of T cell receptor beta chains from one sample in a study of T cells in Graves' hyperthyroidism and ophthalmopathy. TCRdb re-called the multiplex PCR reads through MiXCR, storing one row per CDR3 protein. The data contain approximately 560,000 distinct CDR3 sequences, roughly 50% of them singletons. The sequenced sample consisted of peripheral blood or thyroid tissue (not recorded which). The receptors originated from a woman under 30 with Graves' hyperthyroidism. Each CDR3 is given with its conserved first and last residue. A D gene is named only where the DNA matches it firmly. Only part of the rows carry a size: once, few, many, or a class if the clone is expanded.

j_call d_call clone_size v_call cdr3_aa cdr3_nt
TRBJ2-3 - - TRBV7-3 CASSFRGSFTDTQYF TGTGCCAGCAGCTTCAGGGGTTCCTTCACAGATACGCAGTATTTT
TRBJ2-7 TRBD1 - TRBV20-1 CSARGDRVWEQYF TGCAGTGCTAGAGGGGACAGGGTGTGGGAGCAGTACTTC
TRBJ2-7 TRBD2 - TRBV7-6 CASRGLGSYEQYF TGTGCCAGCAGAGGACTAGGGTCCTACGAGCAGTACTTC
TRBJ2-5 TRBD1 - TRBV10-3 CAINRDREETQYF TGTGCCATCAACAGGGACAGAGAAGAGACCCAGTACTTC
TRBJ2-7 TRBD1 - TRBV19 CASSTSGTGSYEQYF TGTGCCAGTAGTACCTCCGGGACAGGCTCCTACGAGCAGTACTTC
TRBJ2-7 TRBD1 - TRBV20-1 CSAREMGQGAYEQYF TGCAGTGCTAGAGAGATGGGACAGGGGGCCTACGAGCAGTACTTC
TRBJ1-2 - - TRBV20-1 CSARSQGTGYTF TGCAGTGCTAGGTCCCAGGGAACGGGCTACACCTTC
TRBJ1-1 TRBD1 few TRBV5-6 CASSLPLGQVNTEAFF TGTGCCAGCAGCTTACCCCTGGGACAGGTTAACACTGAAGCTTTCTTT
TRBJ1-5 TRBD1 - TRBV12-3/TRBV12-4 CASRPDRGRSQPQHF TGTGCCAGCAGACCCGACAGGGGACGAAGTCAGCCCCAGCATTTT
TRBJ1-4 TRBD1 - TRBV2 CASSGGTGGAKNEKLFF TGTGCCAGCAGTGGAGGGACAGGGGGCGCCAAGAATGAAAAACTGTTTTTT
TRBJ2-5 TRBD1 many TRBV29-1 CSVEEHRGRETQYF TGCAGCGTTGAAGAACACAGGGGCAGGGAGACCCAGTACTTC
TRBJ2-5 TRBD2 few TRBV7-3 CASSEGGEETQYF TGTGCCAGCAGCGAGGGAGGGGAGGAGACCCAGTACTTC
TRBJ1-2 - - TRBV11-2 CASRRGLMGYTF TGTGCCAGCAGGAGGGGGTTGATGGGCTACACCTTC
TRBJ2-2 TRBD2 many TRBV29-1 CSVYAGGGGELFF TGCAGCGTATACGCGGGGGGCGGCGGGGAGCTGTTTTTT
TRBJ1-1 - - TRBV19 CASSIDRTQSNTEAFF TGTGCCAGTAGTATAGACAGGACACAAAGTAACACTGAAGCTTTCTTT
TRBJ1-2 - few TRBV11-2 CASSLDTTDGYTF TGTGCCAGCAGCTTAGATACGACGGATGGCTACACCTTC